This T cell receptor (beta chain) comes out of a study of T-cell reconstitution after alpha-beta-depleted transplantation in children. Notes on the study in general: There were reportedly several hundred expanded graft clones from which alpha-beta T cells came about two months after transplant.

This clonotype was seen many times. Its cognate antigen is unknown. For TCRbeta, the library was prepared with unique molecular identifiers. MiXCR was run by TCRdb on the PCR reads, yielding one entry per CDR3 protein. The sample includes approximately 300,000 distinct CDR3 sequences, around 9.1% of them seen just once. Germline values: CDR1 SGHTA, CDR2 FQGTGA. V was trimmed by 5 bases and J by 7 bases, leaving 17 bases between them. This CDR3 spans 15 amino acids. J is TRBJ2-2 and V is TRBV7-3; possibly TRBD1 for D (6 bases). Sequencing used PBMCs, obtained before TCRalphabeta/CD19-depleted stem cell transplant. This clonotype was sampled from a boy under two years old with acute myeloid leukemia, due to receive a stem cell transplant. The CDR3 protein is CASSPDLGGVGELFF. The CDR3 coding sequence is TGTGCCAGCAGCCCGGATCTAGGGGGTGTCGGGGAGCTGTTTTTT.